The 6 T cell receptor beta chains in this list originate from one sample, sequenced in a study of shared clonotypes between healthy human individuals. Libraries were prepared by immunoSEQ multiplex PCR; TCRdb keeps only in-frame clonotypes and omits some of them. The sample has over 850,000 clones, about 84% seen once. The sequenced sample was memory CD4+ T cells from PBMCs. Subset in this sample: CD45RA-negative fraction. These TCRs come from a man aged 18 to 30 in good health. Some clones in this sample may be carry-over from other donors' samples.

The chain joins TRBV6-5 to TRBJ2-2, with D unresolved. Germline CDR1 is MNHEY and CDR2 is SVGAGI. Trimming shortened V by 2 bases and J by 4 bases, and 11 bases separated the two germline ends. This CDR3 is built from 15 residues. The CDR3 sequence is CASSYRTRATGELFF. As DNA, the CDR3 is TGTGCCAGCAGTTACCGGACCCGGGCCACCGGGGAGCTGTTTTTT.

DNA of the CDR3: TGTGCCAGCACCCATCTTAGGGGCTCTGGGGCCAACGTCCTGACTTTC. Amino acid sequence: CASTHLRGSGANVLTF. The V gene is TRBV7-9, the J gene TRBJ2-6, with D possibly being TRBD1 (5 bases). CDR1 and CDR2 from the germline V gene are SEHNR and FQNEAQ (reference sequence). The length of the CDR3 is 16 residues. Between the trimmed V and J ends, which lost 7 bases and 0 bases, there was a span of 13 bases.

The J gene is TRBJ2-5, the V gene TRBV15, with a possible D match to TRBD2 (6 bases). CDR1 is LNHNV, CDR2 YYDKDF, per germline (reference sequence). The CDR3 runs 16 residues. V was cut by 5 bases and J by 0 bases, with 16 bases left in between. The CDR3 DNA reads as TGTGCCACCAGCCGCAGCCCTCTAGCGTACCAAGAGACCCAGTACTTC. Residues: CATSRSPLAYQETQYF.

Points on this clone: The same CDR3 also results from other DNA sequences found in this sample. The rearrangement links TRBV7-8 to TRBJ2-1; D gene uncertain. Germline values: CDR1 SGHVS, CDR2 FQNEAQ. The CDR3 totals 12 residues. V was shortened by 2 bases and J by 5 bases, with 4 bases between the two germline ends. CDR3 protein: CASSLRDNEQFF. In DNA, the CDR3 is TGTGCCAGCAGCTTAAGGGACAATGAGCAGTTCTTC.

This clone has a handful of counts. This chain joins TRBV15 and TRBJ1-3; no definite D call. This CDR3 contains 15 residues. CDR1 and CDR2 (germline): LNHNV, YYDKDF (reference sequence). The V gene lost 2 bases and the J gene lost 0 bases, with 8 bases spanning the gap. For the CDR3, the DNA is TGTGCCACCAGCAGACCCAGGAGCTCTGGAAACACCATATATTTT. Translating gives CATSRPRSSGNTIYF. The complete variable domain, with remaining parts taken from reference TRBV15 and TRBJ1-3, reads DAMVIQNPRYQVTQFGKPVTLSCSQTLNHNVMYWYQQKSSQAPKLLFHYYDKDFNNEADTPDNFQSRRPNTSFCFLDIRSPGLGDTAMYLCATSRPRSSGNTIYFGEGSWLTVV.

The rearrangement uses TRBV7-3 and TRBJ1-1, with D unclear. The CDR3 loop spans 11 amino acids. Germline CDR1 and CDR2: SGHTA and FQGTGA. Between the trimmed V and J ends, which lost 6 bases and 3 bases, there was a span of 5 bases. In DNA, the CDR3 is TGTGCCAGCAGAGAGTACACTGAAGCTTTCTTT. Protein: CASREYTEAFF.